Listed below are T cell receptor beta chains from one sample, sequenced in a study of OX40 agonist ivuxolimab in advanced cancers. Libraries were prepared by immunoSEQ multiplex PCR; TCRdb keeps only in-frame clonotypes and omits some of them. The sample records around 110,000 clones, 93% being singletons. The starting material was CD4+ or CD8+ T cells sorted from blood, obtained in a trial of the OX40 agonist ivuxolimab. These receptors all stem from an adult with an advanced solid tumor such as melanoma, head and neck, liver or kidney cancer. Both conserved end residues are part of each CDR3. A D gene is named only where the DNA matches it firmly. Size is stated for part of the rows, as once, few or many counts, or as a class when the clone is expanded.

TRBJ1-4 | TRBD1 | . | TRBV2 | TGTGCCAGCAGTGATGAACGGGACAGTTTTGAAAAACTGTTTTTT | CASSDERDSFEKLFF
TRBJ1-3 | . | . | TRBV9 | TGTGCCAGCAGCGGGGGGGACACCTACTCTGGAAACACCATATATTTT | CASSGGDTYSGNTIYF
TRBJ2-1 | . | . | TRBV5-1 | TGCGCCAGCAGCTTGCCCCCAGGCCCCCTAAGGGATGAGCAGTTCTTC | CASSLPPGPLRDEQFF
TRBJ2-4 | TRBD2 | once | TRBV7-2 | TGTGCCAGCAGCTTAGCCTTAGCGGGAGGAGGGGGAAACATTCAGTACTTC | CASSLALAGGGGNIQYF
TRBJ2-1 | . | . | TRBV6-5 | TGTGCCAGCAGTTACTCCCACAGGACTAACAATGAGCAGTTCTTC | CASSYSHRTNNEQFF
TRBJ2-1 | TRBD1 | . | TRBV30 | TGTGCCTGGAGTGTAGGGGGACAGGCATCCAATGAGCAGTTCTTC | CAWSVGGQASNEQFF
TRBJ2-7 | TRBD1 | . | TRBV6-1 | TGTGCCAGCAGTGGGACAGGGGACGAGCAGTACTTC | CASSGTGDEQYF
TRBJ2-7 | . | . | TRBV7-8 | TGTGCCAGCAGCTTTTCTAGGCTAGACGAGCAGTACTTC | CASSFSRLDEQYF
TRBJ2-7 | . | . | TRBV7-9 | TGTGCCAGCAGCTTAGGGGTGGGCCTGGACTACGAGCAGTACTTC | CASSLGVGLDYEQYF
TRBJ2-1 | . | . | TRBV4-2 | TGTGCCAGCAGCCAAGTTTTGCCAGCGTCGGAGCACAATGAGCAGTTCTTC | CASSQVLPASEHNEQFF
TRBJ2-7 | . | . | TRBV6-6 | TGTGCCAGCAGTTACGCGGAGTACTACGAGCAGTACTTC | CASSYAEYYEQYF
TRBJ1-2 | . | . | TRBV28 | TGTGCCAGCAGTTTAATTAACTATGGCTACACCTTC | CASSLINYGYTF
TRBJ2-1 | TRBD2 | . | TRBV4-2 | TGTGCCAGCAGCCGACGACTAGCGGACAATGAGCAGTTCTTC | CASSRRLADNEQFF
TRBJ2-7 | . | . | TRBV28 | TGTGCCAGCAGTCTCGGACCCTATGGGTACGAGCAGTACTTC | CASSLGPYGYEQYF
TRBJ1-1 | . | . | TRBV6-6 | TGTGCCAGCAGTTACGGGGCGGGGGCTGAAGCTTTCTTT | CASSYGAGAEAFF
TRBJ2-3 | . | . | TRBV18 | TGTGCCAGCTCACCGGGAGTATCTACAGATACGCAGTATTTT | CASSPGVSTDTQYF
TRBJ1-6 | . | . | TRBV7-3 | TGTGCCAGCAGCTTAAACGGTGGCAGGGCAAATTCACCCCTCCACTTT | CASSLNGGRANSPLHF
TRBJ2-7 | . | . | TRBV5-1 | TGCGCCAGCAGCTTGGGAGGGGCAGAGCCTTCCTACGAGCAGTACTTC | CASSLGGAEPSYEQYF
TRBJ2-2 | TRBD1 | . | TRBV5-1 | TGCGCCAGCAGCTTGGCGGGACAGGGTTACACCGGGGAGCTGTTTTTT | CASSLAGQGYTGELFF
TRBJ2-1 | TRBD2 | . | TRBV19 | TGTGCCAGTAAAGTCCTCCAAGGACTAGCGGAGCATGAGCAGTTCTTC | CASKVLQGLAEHEQFF
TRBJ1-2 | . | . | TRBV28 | TGTGCCAGCAGTTCGACAGTGTCCTATGGCTACACCTTC | CASSSTVSYGYTF
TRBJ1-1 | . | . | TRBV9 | TGTGCCAGCAGCGTAGGCTTAACGAACACTGAAGCTTTCTTT | CASSVGLTNTEAFF
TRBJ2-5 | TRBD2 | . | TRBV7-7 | TGTGCCAGCAGCTTAAACCTAGCGGGTGATAGTGAGACCCAGTACTTC | CASSLNLAGDSETQYF
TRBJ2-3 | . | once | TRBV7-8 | TGTGCCAGCAGCCTCCTGACACAAAAGATCACAGATACGCAGTATTTT | CASSLLTQKITDTQYF
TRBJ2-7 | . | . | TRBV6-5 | TGTGCCAGCAGCGACCCCATGAGCAGGTACGAGCAGTACTTC | CASSDPMSRYEQYF
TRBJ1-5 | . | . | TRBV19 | TGTGCCAGTGGGAGGGCGAGTCAGGGAGGCGGGCAGCCCCAGCATTTT | CASGRASQGGGQPQHF
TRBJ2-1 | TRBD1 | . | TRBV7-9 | TGTGCCGGATCGGACAGGAGCTCCTACAATGAGCAGTTCTTC | CAGSDRSSYNEQFF
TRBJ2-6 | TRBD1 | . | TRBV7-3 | TGTGCCAGCAGCCAATCGACAGGGGCTGGGGCCAACGTCCTGACTTTC | CASSQSTGAGANVLTF
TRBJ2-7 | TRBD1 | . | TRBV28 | TGTGCCAGCAGTTTCCGGGGACAGGGGGCCTACGAGCAGTACTTC | CASSFRGQGAYEQYF
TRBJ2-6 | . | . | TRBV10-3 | TGTGCCATCAGTGGGGATTCTGGGGCCAACGTCCTGACTTTC | CAISGDSGANVLTF
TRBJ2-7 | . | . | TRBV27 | TGTGCCAGCAGCCCGCAAAGTGGGACAACTTATCTCTACGAGCAGTACTTC | CASSPQSGTTYLYEQYF
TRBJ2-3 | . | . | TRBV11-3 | TGTGCCAGCAGCTTGGCGGGGGCCCCCACAGATACGCAGTATTTT | CASSLAGAPTDTQYF
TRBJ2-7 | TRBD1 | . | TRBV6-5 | TGTGCCAGCAGTTCCATGGGGACAGGGACCTACGAGCAGTACTTC | CASSSMGTGTYEQYF
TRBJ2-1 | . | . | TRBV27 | TGTGCCAGCAGATATACAGGGAGCTCCTACAATGAGCAGTTCTTC | CASRYTGSSYNEQFF
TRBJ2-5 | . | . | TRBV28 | TGTGCCAGCAGCTCCGTCGGGGCCCTTAAAGAGACCCAGTACTTC | CASSSVGALKETQYF
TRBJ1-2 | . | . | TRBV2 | TGTGCCAGCAGTGAAGGGGGTTCTGGCTATGGCTACACCTTC | CASSEGGSGYGYTF
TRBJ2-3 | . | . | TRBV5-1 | TGCGCCAGCAGCCAGGGGATGACAGATACGCAGTATTTT | CASSQGMTDTQYF
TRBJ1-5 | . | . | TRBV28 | TGTGCCAGCAGTTCTGGGCTTGTATCCCAGCATTTT | CASSSGLVSQHF
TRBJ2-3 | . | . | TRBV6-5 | TGTGCCAGCAGTCCCAGGGGGGGAAGCACAGATACGCAGTATTTT | CASSPRGGSTDTQYF
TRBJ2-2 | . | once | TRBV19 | TGTGCCAGTATTAAGACGGGAAATTTGGAGGTTGGGGAGCTGTTTTTT | CASIKTGNLEVGELFF
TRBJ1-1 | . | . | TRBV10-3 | TGTGCCATCAAGCGGACAGATACGAACACTGAAGCTTTCTTT | CAIKRTDTNTEAFF
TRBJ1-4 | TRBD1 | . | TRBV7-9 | TGTGCCAGCAGCCCGACCCGCGGACAGGGGAATGAAAAACTGTTTTTT | CASSPTRGQGNEKLFF
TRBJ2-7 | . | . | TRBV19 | TGTGCCAGTAGTATACAGGGCTCGGATGAGCAGTACTTC | CASSIQGSDEQYF
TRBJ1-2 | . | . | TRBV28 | TGTGTTTCCGGGGAACCCCTTCGAGCCTTCAACTATGGCTACACCTTC | CVSGEPLRAFNYGYTF
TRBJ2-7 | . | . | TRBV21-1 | TGTGCCAGCAGCGCGATGGAGACGAGCTCCTACGAGCAGTACTTC | CASSAMETSSYEQYF
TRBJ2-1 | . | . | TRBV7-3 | TGTGCCAGCAGCCTCGGGGGGCTCGGCTACAATGAGCAGTTCTTC | CASSLGGLGYNEQFF
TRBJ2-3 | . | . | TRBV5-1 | TGCGCCAGCAGCTTGGATTACTACCCTTGGTATTTT | CASSLDYYPWYF
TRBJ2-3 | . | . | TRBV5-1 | TGCGCCAGCAGCTCCCGGGACGGGACAGATACGCAGTATTTT | CASSSRDGTDTQYF
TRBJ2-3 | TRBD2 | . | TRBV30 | TGTGCCTGGACTAGCGGGGTTGATACGCAGTATTTT | CAWTSGVDTQYF
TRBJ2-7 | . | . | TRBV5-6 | TGTGCCAGCAGCTTGGGGCAGGCATTACCATACGAGCAGTACTTC | CASSLGQALPYEQYF
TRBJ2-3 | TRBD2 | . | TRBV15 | TGTGCCACCAGCTTTAGCGGGAGGGCCCGCGCAGATACGCAGTATTTT | CATSFSGRARADTQYF